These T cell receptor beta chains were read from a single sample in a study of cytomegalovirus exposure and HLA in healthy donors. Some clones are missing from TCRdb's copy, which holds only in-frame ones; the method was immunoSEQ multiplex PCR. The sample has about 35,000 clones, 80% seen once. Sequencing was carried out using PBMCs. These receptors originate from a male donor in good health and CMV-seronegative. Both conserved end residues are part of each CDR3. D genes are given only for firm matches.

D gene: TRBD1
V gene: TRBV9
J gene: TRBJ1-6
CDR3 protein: CASSGQGKFNSPLHF
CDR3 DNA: TGTGCCAGCAGCGGACAGGGGAAATTTAATTCACCCCTCCACTTT

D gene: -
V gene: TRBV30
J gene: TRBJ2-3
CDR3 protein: CAWSVQGDTQYF
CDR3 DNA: TGTGCCTGGAGTGTACAGGGAGATACGCAGTATTTT

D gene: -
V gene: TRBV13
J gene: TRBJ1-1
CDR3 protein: CASRGGDNTEAFF
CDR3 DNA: TGTGCCAGCAGAGGCGGCGATAACACTGAAGCTTTCTTT

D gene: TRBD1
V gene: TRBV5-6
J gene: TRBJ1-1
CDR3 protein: CASSPTGGAGEAFF
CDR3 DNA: TGTGCCAGCAGCCCGACAGGGGGCGCAGGTGAAGCTTTCTTT

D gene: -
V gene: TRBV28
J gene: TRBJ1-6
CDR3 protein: CASSLHLGQGSYNSPLHF
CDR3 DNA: TGTGCCAGCAGTCTCCACCTAGGGCAGGGCTCCTATAATTCACCCCTCCACTTT

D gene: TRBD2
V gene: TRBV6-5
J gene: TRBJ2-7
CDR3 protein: CASSFALAGPYEQYF
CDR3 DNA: TGTGCCAGCAGTTTTGCTCTAGCGGGCCCCTACGAGCAGTACTTC

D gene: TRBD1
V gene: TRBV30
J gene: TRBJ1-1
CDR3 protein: CAWRSRDRGNTEAFF
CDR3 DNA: TGTGCCTGGAGGTCCCGGGACAGGGGGAACACTGAAGCTTTCTTT

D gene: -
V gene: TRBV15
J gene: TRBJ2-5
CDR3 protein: CATSRSRGQETQYF
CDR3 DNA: TGTGCCACCAGCAGGAGTCGGGGGCAAGAGACCCAGTACTTC

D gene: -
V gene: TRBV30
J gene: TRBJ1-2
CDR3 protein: CASTGVRYGYTF
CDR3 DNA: TGTGCCTCAACCGGGGTTAGATATGGCTACACCTTC

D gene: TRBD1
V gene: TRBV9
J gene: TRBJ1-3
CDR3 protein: CASSTARQGAFSGNTIYF
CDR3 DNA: TGTGCCAGCAGCACAGCGAGACAGGGGGCCTTCTCTGGAAACACCATATATTTT

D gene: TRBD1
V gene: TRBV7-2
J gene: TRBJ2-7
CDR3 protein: CASSLAGQGVNEQYF
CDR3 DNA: TGTGCCAGCAGCTTAGCGGGACAGGGGGTAAACGAGCAGTACTTC

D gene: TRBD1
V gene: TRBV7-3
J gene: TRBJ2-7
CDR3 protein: CASSLAPGTGYEQYF
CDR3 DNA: TGTGCCAGCAGCTTGGCTCCCGGGACAGGGTACGAGCAGTACTTC